This TCR beta chain was sequenced in a study of TIL therapy for anti-PD-1-resistant metastatic lung cancer. Study summary: Tumors carried a median roughly 1.5 non-synonymous mutations per megabase.

Trimming shortened V by 2 bases and J by 3 bases, and 14 bases separated the two germline ends. The CDR3 runs 14 residues. Germline CDR1 GTSNPN, CDR2 SVGIG (reference sequence). The time point denotes: pre-treatment sample, taken before nivolumab and TIL therapy. The libraries were made with immunoSEQ v3. Survey-level samples got 1.5 million to 2.5 million read pairs; deep-level samples got roughly 5-6.5 million. Profiling relied on immunoSEQ multiplex PCR, and the TCRdb table lists in-frame clones only, not all of them. The data show 18,000 or so clones, around 82% seen once. The sequence was collected from a person aged 25 to 79 with non-small cell lung cancer. The chain has TRBV30 and TRBJ2-7, with a tentative D call TRBD2 (6 bases). The source material was blood, sampled at baseline. This CDR3 is CAWSKGGNIYEQYF. The CDR3 region has the DNA TGTGCCTGGAGTAAAGGCGGGAATATCTACGAGCAGTACTTC.